The clone carrying this T cell receptor (beta chain) was seen a handful of times. This specimen comes from a study of blood T cell repertoires in COVID-19. The wider study: The United States, Italy and Spain provided the acute and convalescent COVID-19 samples. PBMCs, B-cell-depleted T cells, or T cells were the source of the cDNA or gDNA that made up the material.

Authors' processing steps: Estimates of nucleated cell counts were drawn from the amplification of reference gene primers. Assay: immunoSEQ multiplex PCR; the TCRdb copy retains only in-frame clones and omits some. Clone size and the V and J calls come from that table; the DNA yielded D and trimming. This sample has a few hundred thousand clones, with nearly 85% found just once. This CDR3 contains 13 residues. CDR1 is SNHLY, CDR2 FYNNEI, per germline. Trimming at V came to 7 bases and at J to 6 bases, leaving 6 bases not matched to a gene. The V and J genes are TRBV2 and TRBJ1-1; 9 nucleotides align to TRBD1. Sequencing used peripheral blood. The sequence was obtained from a human donor in a cohort sampled during active COVID-19. The CDR3 protein is CASILQGAPEAFF. The CDR3 DNA sequence: TGTGCCAGCATCTTACAGGGGGCCCCTGAAGCTTTCTTT.